Listed below are T cell receptor beta chains from one sample, sequenced in a study of cytomegalovirus exposure and HLA in healthy donors. The repertoire was sequenced with immunoSEQ multiplex PCR; TCRdb's copy has only in-frame clones and lacks some. The sample carries 150,000 to 250,000 clones, 65% to 90% recorded once. The sequencing input was PBMCs. These receptors were obtained from a woman in her forties or fifties in good health and CMV-seronegative. CDR3s include the opening cysteine and the closing phenylalanine or tryptophan. The order of the fields is D gene, clone size, V gene, J gene, CDR3 protein, CDR3 DNA. The D gene is left open where the match is weak. For some rows the clone size is stated as once, few or many, or as a class when expanded; others skip it.

TRBD1	once	TRBV5-1	TRBJ1-2	CASSWTPGTGDGYTF	TGCGCCAGCAGCTGGACGCCCGGGACAGGGGACGGCTACACCTTC
NA	NA	TRBV5-1	TRBJ1-4	CASRETNEKLFF	TGCGCCAGCAGGGAGACTAATGAAAAACTGTTTTTT
NA	NA	TRBV19	TRBJ2-1	CASTRVNSYNEQFF	TGTGCCAGTACGCGGGTAAACTCCTACAATGAGCAGTTCTTC
NA	NA	TRBV14	TRBJ2-3	CASSQDSELDTQYF	TGTGCCAGCAGCCAAGATAGCGAGCTGGATACGCAGTATTTT
TRBD1	NA	TRBV27	TRBJ1-6	CASSWGQGFNSPLHF	TGTGCCAGCAGTTGGGGACAGGGGTTTAATTCACCCCTCCACTTT
TRBD2	NA	TRBV6-1	TRBJ2-3	CASRVLAFSTDTQYF	TGTGCCAGCAGGGTACTAGCGTTTAGCACAGATACGCAGTATTTT
TRBD1	NA	TRBV25-1	TRBJ1-6	CASSEMGLMDRANSPLHF	TGTGCCAGCAGTGAAATGGGACTGATGGACAGGGCCAATTCACCCCTCCACTTT
NA	NA	TRBV4-1	TRBJ2-1	CASSQAQGRNEQFF	TGCGCCAGCAGCCAGGCACAGGGCCGGAATGAGCAGTTCTTC
TRBD1	NA	TRBV30	TRBJ2-3	CAWSPGQGVTDTQYF	TGTGCCTGGAGTCCGGGACAGGGTGTGACAGATACGCAGTATTTT
NA	NA	TRBV7-9	TRBJ2-1	CASTPGTSNEQFF	TGTGCCAGCACCCCGGGTACTAGCAATGAGCAGTTCTTC
NA	NA	TRBV19	TRBJ1-4	CASRDGQVNEKLFF	TGTGCCAGTAGAGATGGACAAGTTAATGAAAAACTGTTTTTT
NA	NA	TRBV7-2	TRBJ2-3	CASSLERVDTQYF	TGTGCCAGCAGCTTAGAACGGGTGGATACGCAGTATTTT
TRBD1	NA	TRBV18	TRBJ2-7	CASSRPRATGAYEQYF	TGTGCCAGCTCACGGCCACGCGCGACAGGGGCCTACGAGCAGTACTTC
TRBD1	NA	TRBV6-1	TRBJ1-2	CASSEAWTGGRSYTF	TGTGCCAGCAGTGAAGCCTGGACAGGGGGCCGGAGCTACACCTTC
TRBD2	NA	TRBV5-1	TRBJ2-5	CASSYAGTSEETQYF	TGCGCCAGCAGCTATGCCGGGACTAGCGAAGAGACCCAGTACTTC
TRBD1	NA	TRBV4-2	TRBJ2-7	CASSQDHGGTGRIYEQYF	TGTGCCAGCAGCCAAGATCATGGGGGGACAGGGAGAATCTACGAGCAGTACTTC
NA	NA	TRBV9	TRBJ2-7	CASSPRRGPYEQYF	TGTGCCAGCAGCCCCCGTCGTGGGCCATACGAGCAGTACTTC
NA	NA	TRBV19	TRBJ1-5	CASRTHVPGQGQRGNQPQHF	TGTGCCAGTAGGACCCACGTCCCCGGCCAGGGACAAAGGGGCAATCAGCCCCAGCATTTT
NA	few	TRBV28	TRBJ1-2	CASSFGQGNYGYTF	TGTGCCAGCAGTTTCGGGCAGGGTAACTATGGCTACACCTTC
NA	NA	TRBV5-1	TRBJ1-3	CASSLAAVSGNTIYF	TGCGCCAGCAGCTTGGCAGCGGTATCTGGAAACACCATATATTTT
TRBD2	NA	TRBV28	TRBJ2-5	CASSEGTSLETQYF	TGTGCCAGCAGTGAAGGGACTAGTCTGGAGACCCAGTACTTC
NA	NA	TRBV15	TRBJ2-6	CATSRDLRGGVVLTF	TGTGCCACCAGCAGAGATCTCAGGGGCGGTGTCGTCCTGACTTTC
NA	NA	TRBV7-2	TRBJ2-5	CASSPRGNQETQYF	TGTGCCAGCAGCCCTAGAGGGAATCAAGAGACCCAGTACTTC
NA	NA	TRBV6-1	TRBJ1-5	CASSEPGNPNQPQHF	TGTGCCAGCAGTGAACCAGGAAACCCCAATCAGCCCCAGCATTTT
NA	NA	TRBV18	TRBJ2-7	CASSPPRQLYEQYF	TGTGCCAGCTCACCACCGAGGCAACTCTACGAGCAGTACTTC
NA	NA	TRBV27	TRBJ2-1	CASSLRGNSYNEQFF	TGTGCCAGCAGTTTACGGGGGAACTCCTACAATGAGCAGTTCTTC
NA	NA	TRBV10-3	TRBJ2-1	CAISGGEYNEQFF	TGTGCCATCAGTGGGGGGGAGTACAATGAGCAGTTCTTC
TRBD1	NA	TRBV7-6	TRBJ2-7	CASSIQTGVSYEQYF	TGTGCCAGCAGCATACAGACAGGGGTCTCCTACGAGCAGTACTTC
NA	NA	TRBV14	TRBJ1-1	CASSQESYTEAFF	TGTGCCAGCAGCCAAGAGAGTTACACTGAAGCTTTCTTT
TRBD1	once	TRBV2	TRBJ1-2	CASSYRDSLGYTF	TGTGCCAGCAGTTACCGGGACAGTCTGGGCTACACCTTC
TRBD2	NA	TRBV7-9	TRBJ2-3	CASSRGTSGRTDTQYF	TGTGCCAGCAGCCGCGGGACTAGCGGGAGAACAGATACGCAGTATTTT
TRBD2	NA	TRBV5-1	TRBJ2-7	CASSWAKTSLGGNEQYF	TGCGCCAGCAGCTGGGCTAAGACTTCCCTGGGGGGGAACGAGCAGTACTTC
TRBD1	few	TRBV25-1	TRBJ2-2	CASSPSGTGYTGELFF	TGTGCCAGCAGTCCGTCCGGGACAGGGTACACCGGGGAGCTGTTTTTT
NA	NA	TRBV9	TRBJ2-7	CASSVGAGAYEQYF	TGTGCCAGCAGCGTAGGGGCAGGGGCCTACGAGCAGTACTTC
TRBD1	few	TRBV7-2	TRBJ2-7	CASSPSTGFGYEQYF	TGTGCCAGCAGCCCTTCGACAGGGTTTGGATACGAGCAGTACTTC
TRBD2	once	TRBV7-9	TRBJ2-3	CASNFPIRLAGDTDTQYF	TGTGCCAGCAACTTCCCAATACGACTAGCGGGGGACACAGATACGCAGTATTTT
TRBD1	NA	TRBV7-2	TRBJ2-6	CASSLRGPGANVLTF	TGTGCCAGCAGCTTAAGGGGGCCTGGGGCCAACGTCCTGACTTTC
TRBD1	NA	TRBV28	TRBJ2-7	CASSAATTGPPYEQYF	TGTGCCAGCAGTGCCGCCACGACAGGGCCACCCTACGAGCAGTACTTC
TRBD1	NA	TRBV28	TRBJ2-7	CASSSTDRGTYEQYF	TGTGCCAGCAGCTCAACCGACAGGGGGACCTACGAGCAGTACTTC
TRBD2	once	TRBV5-4	TRBJ2-2	CASSRASGNTGELFF	TGTGCCAGCAGCCGGGCTAGCGGAAACACCGGGGAGCTGTTTTTT
NA	once	TRBV7-9	TRBJ2-5	CASSWGRAVQETQYF	TGTGCCAGCAGCTGGGGTAGAGCGGTACAAGAGACCCAGTACTTC
TRBD1	NA	TRBV7-9	TRBJ1-1	CSSSSDRGARGTEAFF	TGTTCCAGCAGCTCGGACAGGGGGGCCCGTGGCACTGAAGCTTTCTTT
NA	NA	TRBV27	TRBJ2-1	CASSSNTIRGNEQFF	TGTGCCAGCAGTTCCAACACCATAAGGGGCAATGAGCAGTTCTTC
TRBD1	NA	TRBV27	TRBJ2-7	CASNLGTGEEQYF	TGTGCCAGCAACTTGGGGACAGGGGAAGAGCAGTACTTC